These 28 T cell receptor beta chains share one sample of origin, sequenced in a study of cytomegalovirus exposure and HLA in healthy donors. The PCR had 60 Vbeta and 13 Jbeta primers. Clones were sequenced by immunoSEQ multiplex PCR, and TCRdb holds only the in-frame ones, with some missing. Of 30,000 to 35,000 clones in the sample, roughly 80% were seen once. The specimen sequenced was PBMCs. All receptors derive from a male donor in good health and CMV-seronegative.

This clone was detected only a few times. The chain employs TRBV6-5 and TRBJ2-7, with 11 bases identical to TRBD1. The CDR3 totals 15 residues. The ends lost 0 bases at V and 3 bases at J; junction bases unmatched: 1. The germline CDR1 and CDR2 sequences are MNHEY and SVGAGI. In nucleotides, the CDR3 is TGTGCCAGCAGTTACTCCGGGACAGGGGGCTACGAGCAGTACTTC. Protein sequence: CASSYSGTGGYEQYF.

This clone was recorded only once. The V gene is TRBV7-2, the J gene TRBJ1-5; maybe TRBD1 (6 bases). With 4 bases removed from V and 6 bases from J, the gap between germline ends came to 10 bases. This CDR3 has 13 residues. Looked up from germline, CDR1 is SGHTA and CDR2 is FQGNSA. CDR3 coding DNA: TGTGCCAGCAGCTGGTCAGGGGCTCAGCCCCAGCATTTT. It codes for CASSWSGAQPQHF.

The chain uses TRBV2 and TRBJ2-5; D not certain. Per germline, CDR1 SNHLY and CDR2 FYNNEI. V gave up 2 bases and J gave up 2 bases, with 6 bases separating them. There are 13 residues in the CDR3. CDR3 residues: CASSESMQETQYF. The CDR3 DNA reads TGTGCCAGCAGTGAATCAATGCAAGAGACCCAGTACTTC.

CDR3: CASSPGGVDYGYTF. The CDR3 DNA is TGTGCCAGCAGTCCAGGGGGCGTGGACTATGGCTACACCTTC. This chain links TRBV28 with TRBJ1-2, with TRBD1 matching 8 bases. The CDR3 length is 14 residues. Germline CDR1 is MDHEN and CDR2 is SYDVKM. V was pared by 5 bases and J by 3 bases, with 5 bases of the junction left unmatched.

The sample holds one count of this clone. The CDR3 region has the DNA TGTGCCATCAGTGAGGGACAGGGAGAACAAGAGACCCAGTACTTC. It translates to CAISEGQGEQETQYF. This chain links TRBV10-3 with TRBJ2-5; 8 bases fit TRBD1. J gave up 2 bases and V 2 bases, and 4 bases lay outside the gene matches. Germline V gives CDR1 ENHRY, CDR2 SYGVKD. The CDR3 has 15 amino acids.

The chain combines TRBV5-1 with TRBJ1-1; D might be TRBD1 (5 bases). The CDR3 has 13 residues. The germline V gene has CDR1 SGHRS and CDR2 YFSETQ. The ends were cut back, 3 bases at V and 6 bases at J, with 12 bases in the middle. This CDR3 reads CASSSRGGPEAFF. CDR3 nucleotide sequence: TGCGCCAGCAGCTCGCGCGGGGGACCTGAAGCTTTCTTT.

The chain employs TRBV7-9 and TRBJ2-5; TRBD1 matches 7 bases. CDR3 length equals 15 residues. Trimming cost V 3 bases and J 8 bases; bases outside gene matches: 12. Germline V gene data show CDR1 as SEHNR and CDR2 as FQNEAQ (reference sequence). The CDR3 sequence is CASSLTIQGPSTQYF. The CDR3 DNA follows: TGTGCCAGCAGCTTGACCATACAGGGGCCCTCAACCCAGTACTTC.

The chain recombines TRBV30 with TRBJ2-1, with 14 bases fitting TRBD2. V trimming: 2 bases; J trimming: 6 bases; junction bases outside the gene matches: 6. The CDR3 runs 16 residues. Germline CDR1 reads GTSNPN; CDR2 reads SVGIG (reference sequence). CDR3 bases: TGTGCCTGGAGTCGAAGACTAGCGGGGGGGGGCAATGAGCAGTTCTTC. Translation: CAWSRRLAGGGNEQFF.

The genes are TRBV27 and TRBJ2-2, with TRBD1 as a possible D gene (5 bases). This CDR3 has 15 residues. In germline, CDR1 is MNHEY, CDR2 SMNVEV (reference sequence). Deletions cut 3 bases from V and 1 base from J, with 9 bases between. CDR3 sequence (DNA): TGTGCCAGCAGTTTGCGGCAGGGGAACACCGGGGAGCTGTTTTTT. This gives the protein CASSLRQGNTGELFF.

The genes are TRBV5-1 and TRBJ1-4; D is undetermined. This CDR3 has 14 residues. Germline CDR1 is SGHRS and CDR2 is YFSETQ. V was clipped by 3 bases and J by 0 bases, with 6 bases between them. The chain's CDR3 is CASSWHATNEKLFF. The CDR3 DNA reads TGCGCCAGCAGCTGGCACGCAACTAATGAAAAACTGTTTTTT.

By sample fraction, this clone is medium-sized. This rearrangement joins TRBV6-5 to TRBJ1-1, with D uncertain. The CDR3 runs 13 residues. The germline V and J ends were trimmed by 5 bases and 1 base, with 8 bases remaining between them. Germline V gene sequence: CDR1 MNHEY, CDR2 SVGAGI. The CDR3 loop reads CASSRSGNTEAFF. DNA of the CDR3: TGTGCCAGCAGTCGTTCCGGGAACACTGAAGCTTTCTTT.

This clone was seen just once. This chain joins TRBV19 and TRBJ2-3; the match to TRBD2 covers 10 bases. The junction had 6 bases not matched to a gene; V was cut back by 1 base and J by 5 bases. The CDR3 consists of 16 residues. CDR1 is LNHDA and CDR2 is SQIVND in the germline V gene (reference sequence). The CDR3 coding sequence is TGTGCCAGTAGTATAGTACTAGCGGGGAGAAAAGATACGCAGTATTTT. Translated, it gives CASSIVLAGRKDTQYF.

This clone was detected only a few times. The DNA of the CDR3 is TGCAGCTCGACTAGCGGGGACACAGATACGCAGTATTTT. It codes for CSSTSGDTDTQYF. This sequence joins TRBV29-1 and TRBJ2-3, with TRBD2 matching over 11 bases. Germline assignment: CDR1 SQVTM and CDR2 ANQGSEA. There are 13 residues in the CDR3. V shed 8 bases and J 2 bases; nucleotides not matched to a gene: 3.

This rearrangement joins TRBV28 to TRBJ2-1; TRBD2 matches 9 bases. V gave up 5 bases and J gave up 5 bases; unmatched junction bases: 10. The CDR3 is 16 residues long. CDR1 and CDR2 (germline): MDHEN, SYDVKM. The CDR3 DNA reads as TGTGCCAGCAGTCCCCGAGGTAGCGGGAGAAACAATGAGCAGTTCTTC. Translating gives CASSPRGSGRNNEQFF.

The chain combines TRBV4-1 with TRBJ1-3; TRBD1 is a possible D gene (5 bases). The CDR3 length is 14 residues. Between the trimmed V and J ends, which lost 5 bases and 2 bases, there was a span of 10 bases. Germline values: CDR1 MGHRA, CDR2 YSYEKL. The DNA for the CDR3 is TGCGCCAGCAGCGACAGAATTACTGGAAACACCATATATTTT. Amino acids: CASSDRITGNTIYF.

The rearrangement uses TRBV7-2 and TRBJ2-5; 14 bases match TRBD2. J was trimmed by 0 bases and V by 1 base; bases with no gene match: 1. CDR3 length: 17 amino acids. CDR1 is SGHTA and CDR2 is FQGNSA in the germline V gene. The CDR3 coding sequence is TGTGCCAGCAGCTTAGGACTAGCGGGAGGGTACCAAGAGACCCAGTACTTC. Translation gives CASSLGLAGGYQETQYF.

The chain employs TRBV5-8 and TRBJ1-2; D gene ambiguous. The CDR3 runs 14 residues. V lost 4 bases to trimming and J lost 4 bases, with 14 bases between them. The germline V gene has CDR1 SGHTS and CDR2 YDEGEE. CDR3 sequence (DNA): TGTGCCAGCAGCCCCATAACCCGAGGCTATGGCTACACCTTC. The encoded protein is CASSPITRGYGYTF.

The rearrangement uses TRBV11-2 and TRBJ2-3, with D possibly TRBD2 on 5 matching bases. Trimming removed 3 bases at V and 4 bases at J, with 8 bases between. Germline-derived CDR1 and CDR2 are SGHAT and FQNNGV. The CDR3 is 13 amino acids. The CDR3 reads CASSFLAPDTQYF. CDR3 nucleotide sequence: TGTGCCAGCAGCTTCCTAGCTCCAGATACGCAGTATTTT.

This chain joins TRBV4-3 and TRBJ1-4; D unresolved. Between the trimmed V and J ends, which lost 1 base and 4 bases, there was a span of 13 bases. The CDR3 spans 16 residues. In germline, CDR1 is LGHNA, CDR2 YSLEER. The CDR3 DNA follows: TGCGCCAGCAGCCAAGGCGCGGGATTAGGTAATGAAAAACTGTTTTTT. Protein product: CASSQGAGLGNEKLFF.

The chain joins TRBV6-5 to TRBJ2-3; 11 positions match TRBD2. This CDR3 contains 16 residues. Trimming took 4 bases from V and 4 from J; bases not matched to a gene: 7. CDR1 is MNHEY and CDR2 is SVGAGI in the germline V gene. The CDR3 protein is CASSLNSGGASDTQYF. Written as DNA, the CDR3 is TGTGCCAGCAGTTTAAATAGCGGGGGGGCCTCAGATACGCAGTATTTT.

V is TRBV7-2 and J is TRBJ2-1, with D maybe TRBD1 (5 bases). The germline V gene encodes CDR1 SGHTA and CDR2 FQGNSA. The CDR3 sequence is 14 residues long. Trimming stripped 1 base from V and 9 bases from J, with 13 bases between. CDR3 in amino acids: CASSLVQGTGEQFF. The CDR3 DNA reads TGTGCCAGCAGCTTAGTCCAGGGAACGGGTGAGCAGTTCTTC. The full variable domain, its missing parts supplied by reference TRBV7-2 and TRBJ2-1, is GAGVSQSPSNKVTEKGKDVELRCDPISGHTALYWYRQSLGQGLEFLIYFQGNSAPDKSGLPSDRFSAERTGGSVSTLTIQRTQQEDSAVYLCASSLVQGTGEQFFGPGTRLTVL.

This clone has more than one count but fewer than ten. V usage is TRBV7-2 and J usage is TRBJ2-5; D remains ambiguous. V lost 1 base and J 5 bases, leaving 14 bases between the germline ends. Per germline, CDR1 SGHTA and CDR2 FQGNSA. The CDR3 sequence is 15 residues long. The CDR3 nucleotides are TGTGCCAGCAGCTTAGAATACCCCCCGAGGGAGACCCAGTACTTC. It translates to CASSLEYPPRETQYF.

This chain uses TRBV30 with TRBJ2-1, with D possibly matching TRBD1 (6 bases). The V end was cut by 2 bases, the J end by 2 bases, with 19 bases between. Germline CDR1 GTSNPN, CDR2 SVGIG (reference sequence). The CDR3 runs to 17 residues. CDR3 amino acids: CAWSSGRQVTAYNEQFF. DNA for the CDR3: TGTGCCTGGAGTTCGGGTCGACAGGTGACCGCCTACAATGAGCAGTTCTTC.

V gene TRBV7-3 combines with J gene TRBJ1-1, with D unresolved. Trimming pared 2 bases from V and 3 bases from J, leaving 7 bases between. Germline lookup yields CDR1 SGHTA and CDR2 FQGTGA. This CDR3 has 13 residues. The CDR3 nucleotides are TGTGCCAGCAGCTTAGACTCTGACACTGAAGCTTTCTTT. Protein product: CASSLDSDTEAFF.

There are a few counts of this clone. The genes are TRBV6-1 and TRBJ2-2, with TRBD2 matching 7 bases. Germline V gene data show CDR1 as MNHNS and CDR2 as SASEGT. V gave up 1 base and J gave up 4 bases; unmatched junction bases: 0. The CDR3 spans 14 residues. The CDR3 loop reads CASSEGTSTGELFF. The CDR3 DNA sequence: TGTGCCAGCAGTGAAGGGACTAGCACCGGGGAGCTGTTTTTT.

This chain links TRBV6-5 with TRBJ1-2; D unclear. Trimming took 3 bases from V and 1 from J, leaving 12 bases between them. This CDR3 spans 15 amino acids. Germline values: CDR1 MNHEY, CDR2 SVGAGI. CDR3 DNA sequence: TGTGCCAGCAGTTATCCGGCGGTCGTTAACTATGGCTACACCTTC. Protein sequence: CASSYPAVVNYGYTF.

The rearrangement joins TRBV7-2 to TRBJ2-5; D is undetermined. This CDR3 is 13 amino acids long. Trimming took 1 base from V and 2 from J, leaving 5 bases between them. CDR1 and CDR2 from the germline V gene are SGHTA and FQGNSA. CDR3 bases: TGTGCCAGCAGCTTAGGTTTACAAGAGACCCAGTACTTC. It encodes CASSLGLQETQYF.

This chain links TRBV6-1 with TRBJ1-1; TRBD1 agrees at 9 bases. J was trimmed by 4 bases and V by 7 bases; bases with no gene match: 4. CDR1 and CDR2 (germline): MNHNS, SASEGT. The CDR3 spans 13 residues. DNA for the CDR3: TGTGCCAGCAAAACACAGGGGGCCACTGAAGCTTTCTTT. Its protein is CASKTQGATEAFF.